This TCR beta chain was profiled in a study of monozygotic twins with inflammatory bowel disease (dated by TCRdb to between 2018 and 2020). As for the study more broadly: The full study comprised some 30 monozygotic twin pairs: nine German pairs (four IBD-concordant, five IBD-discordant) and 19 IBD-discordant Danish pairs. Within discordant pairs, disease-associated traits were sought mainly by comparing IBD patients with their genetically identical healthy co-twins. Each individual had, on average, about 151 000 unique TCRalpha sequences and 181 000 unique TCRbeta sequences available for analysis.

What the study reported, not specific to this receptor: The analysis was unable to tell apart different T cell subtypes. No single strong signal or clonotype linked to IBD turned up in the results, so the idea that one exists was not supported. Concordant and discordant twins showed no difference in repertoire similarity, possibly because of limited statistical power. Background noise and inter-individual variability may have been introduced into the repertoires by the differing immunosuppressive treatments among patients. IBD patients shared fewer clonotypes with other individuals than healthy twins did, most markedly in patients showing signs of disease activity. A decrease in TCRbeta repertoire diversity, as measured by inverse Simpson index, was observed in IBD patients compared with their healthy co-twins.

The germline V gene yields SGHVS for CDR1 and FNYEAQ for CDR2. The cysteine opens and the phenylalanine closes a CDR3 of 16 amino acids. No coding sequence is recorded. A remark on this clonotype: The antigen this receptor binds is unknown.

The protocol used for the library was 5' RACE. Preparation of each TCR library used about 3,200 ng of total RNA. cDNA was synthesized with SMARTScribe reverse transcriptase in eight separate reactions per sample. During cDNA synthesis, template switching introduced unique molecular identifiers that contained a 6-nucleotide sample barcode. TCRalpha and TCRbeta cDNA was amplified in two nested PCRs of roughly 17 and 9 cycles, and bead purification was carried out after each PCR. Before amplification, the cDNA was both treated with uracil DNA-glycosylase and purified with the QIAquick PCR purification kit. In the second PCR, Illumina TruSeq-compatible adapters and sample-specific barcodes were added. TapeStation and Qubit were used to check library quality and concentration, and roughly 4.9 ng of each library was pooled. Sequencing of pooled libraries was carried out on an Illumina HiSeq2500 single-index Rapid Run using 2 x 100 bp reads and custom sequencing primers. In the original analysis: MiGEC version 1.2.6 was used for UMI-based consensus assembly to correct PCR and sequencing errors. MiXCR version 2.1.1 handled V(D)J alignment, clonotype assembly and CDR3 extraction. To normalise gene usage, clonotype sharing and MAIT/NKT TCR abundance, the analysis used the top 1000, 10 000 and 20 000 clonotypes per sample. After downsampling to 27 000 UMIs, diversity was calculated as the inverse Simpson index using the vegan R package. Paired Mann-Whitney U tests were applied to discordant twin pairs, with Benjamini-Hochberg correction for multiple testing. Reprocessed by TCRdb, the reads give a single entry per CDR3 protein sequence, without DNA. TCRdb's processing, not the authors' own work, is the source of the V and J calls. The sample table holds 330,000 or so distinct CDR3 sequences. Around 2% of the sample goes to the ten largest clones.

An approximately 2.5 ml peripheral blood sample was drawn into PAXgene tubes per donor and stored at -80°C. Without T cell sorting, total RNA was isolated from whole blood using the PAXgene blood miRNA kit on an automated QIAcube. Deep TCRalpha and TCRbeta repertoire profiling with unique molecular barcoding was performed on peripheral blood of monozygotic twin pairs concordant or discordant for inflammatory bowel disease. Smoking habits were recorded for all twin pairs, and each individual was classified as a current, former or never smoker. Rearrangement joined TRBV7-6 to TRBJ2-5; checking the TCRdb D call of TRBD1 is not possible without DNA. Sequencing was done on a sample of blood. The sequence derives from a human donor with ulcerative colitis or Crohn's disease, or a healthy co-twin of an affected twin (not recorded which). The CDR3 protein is CASSLLLTGVRETQYF.